This TCR beta chain was profiled in a study of identical twins (dated by TCRdb to 2016 to 2017). Background for the entire study: To test whether fetal clonotypes persist, the study used deep sequencing on TCR alpha and beta repertoires from monozygotic twins, unrelated adults of various ages, and cord blood. To rule out contamination, the twin experiments were replicated at different times with different library preparation protocols.

Receptors were amplified or captured by 5' RACE. The run used an Illumina HiSeq 2000. A universal primer binding site was introduced by template switching, and a unique molecular identifier was present in the final cDNA, enabling accurate counting of TCR cDNA molecules. Specific primers in the conserved constant-segment region were used to synthesize first-strand cDNA for the TCR alpha and beta chains. To control for contamination, every cDNA library carried two barcodes: a SMART-Mk sample barcode plus Illumina barcodes. Two successive PCR steps introduced TruSeq adapter sequences along with Illumina sample barcodes. TCR alpha and beta cDNA libraries were sequenced on the Illumina HiSeq platform with custom primers. Per the authors' processing: MiGEC was used to process raw reads and extract unique molecular identifiers, and MiXCR was used to find CDR3 positions. For each individual, recombination models were inferred using an EM algorithm with the repgenHMM and IGoR tools. The tcR package in R was used for shared clonotype analysis, with sharing normalized by the product of cloneset sizes. To study raw recombination free of thymic and clonal selection effects, out-of-frame nonproductive sequences were analyzed. Using fastp trimming at Q25 and MiXCR clonotype assembly, TCRdb reanalyzed the public sequencing data and kept in-frame beta chains. Rows merge per CDR3 protein into single entries with the most common DNA and genes. The authors' filters were not applied to this entry. This sample is represented by some 760,000 distinct CDR3 sequences; 18% of them were singletons. The ten largest clones represent around 13% of the sample.

Only healthy Caucasian donors were included. Three pairs of female monozygotic twins, all aged about 18 to 29 years, were included in the twin cohort. Peripheral blood mononuclear cells were used as the source from which RNA for TCR libraries was isolated. The CDR1 and CDR2 encoded by the germline V gene are SGHRS and YFSETQ. V and J lose 2 bases and 1 base, and a span of 9 bases separates them. The CDR3 contains 15 residues, cysteine and phenylalanine counted. Left in the record is the CDR3 DNA by itself, 45 bases read in frame from the first base. About this clonotype: Its binding antigen is unknown. Per-base quality was not reported, and no clone a single base away is much larger than it.

What the authors observed across the whole study: Compared with coincidental sharing between unrelated individuals, out-of-frame TCR alpha sequences shared between twins showed an excess of sequences with low generation probability. Invariant T cells such as MAIT and iNKT could partly confound zero-insertion analyses, though diverse VJ usage argued against this for most clonotypes. In monozygotic twins, recombination models systematically underestimated out-of-frame TCR alpha sharing, but the models matched the sharing seen between unrelated individuals. A weaker excess of twin sharing was found in beta out-of-frame sequences because the signal-to-noise ratio was lowered by fewer shared sequences. Conclusions relied on cross-sectional statistical analysis, since the same donors could not be followed over many years. Abundant cord blood beta clonotypes carried fewer insertions; young adult naive repertoires showed a weaker similar trend, while memory repertoires showed none.

The sample was also reused in another study, on T cells expressing NK-cell markers. The second source states: In sorted CD3+CD56+NKG2C+, CD3+CD56+NKG2C- and CD3+CD56-NKG2C+ T-cell subsets from roughly 8 donors, TCR beta-chain repertoires were profiled. Of the eight sequenced donors, seven were found to be HCMV-seropositive and one was found to be HCMV-seronegative. To restrict sorting to alphabetaTCR-expressing T cells, an anti-gammadeltaTCR antibody was added in several experiments. In 5 to 7 donors, the dominant CD3+CD56+NKG2C+ clonotypes were found to rank among the top 10 CD8+ clonotypes and to make up about 1.0-7.5% of CD8+ T cells. Those dominant clonotypes were again the most abundant among CD3+CD56-NKG2C+ cells in a handful of donors, at about 28.3-65%. It remained unclear whether the expanded NKG2C-expressing T cell clones were specific for HCMV antigens. The study sequenced eight donors, all healthy volunteers chosen at random: three men and five women. A commercial ELISA kit detecting HCMV-specific IgG in serum was used to determine HCMV serostatus. For over five donors, bulk peripheral blood T-cell repertoires were also sequenced from unsorted PBMC. MIGEC handled demultiplexing of the reads and grouping by UMI, while MiTCR was used to assemble and quantify clonotypes. To exclude erroneous sequences, any TCR cDNA sequence not supported by at least two reads was discarded. The tcR package was used for downstream repertoire analysis, and clonotypes were matched between fractions using CDR3 nucleotide sequence together with V segment. VDJmatch was used to annotate antigen specificity against VDJdb, with one amino acid substitution in CDR3 permitted.

The material sequenced was PBMCs. The source is a woman aged 18-29 years in good health. The V and J segments used are TRBV5-1 and TRBJ2-2, with the D gene call left open. The CDR3 protein is CASSLIEENTGELFF. The sequence in DNA is TGCGCCAGCAGCTTAATAGAGGAGAACACCGGGGAGCTGTTTTTT.